The 25 T cell receptor beta chains in this list originate from one sample, sequenced in a study of cytomegalovirus exposure and HLA in healthy donors. PCR was performed using 60 Vbeta and 13 Jbeta primers. Method: immunoSEQ multiplex PCR; TCRdb's copy keeps in-frame clones and lacks some. The data contain 95,000 to 150,000 clones, 75% to 90% of them singletons. Sequencing was carried out using PBMCs. The receptors come from a man in his thirties or forties in good health and CMV-seronegative.

In DNA form, the CDR3 reads TGCGCCAGCAGCTCGGGGGGCCGGGGCACTGAAGCTTTCTTT. Its translation is CASSSGGRGTEAFF. The chain employs TRBV5-1 and TRBJ1-1; tentatively, D is TRBD1 (6 bases). CDR3 size: 14 residues. Germline V gives CDR1 SGHRS, CDR2 YFSETQ. V gave up 3 bases and J gave up 4 bases, with 13 bases separating them.

The gene calls are TRBV6-1 and TRBJ2-7; D may be TRBD1 (6 bases). The germline gives CDR1 MNHNS, CDR2 SASEGT. Trimming removed 8 bases from V and 2 bases from J, with 13 bases in between. The CDR3 runs to 13 residues. CDR3 protein: CASGQLRTYEQYF. CDR3 DNA sequence: TGTGCCAGCGGACAGCTTCGAACCTACGAGCAGTACTTC.

CDR3 region: CAISGDSGGPSSYNEQFF. The DNA for the CDR3 is TGTGCCATCAGTGGAGATAGCGGGGGCCCGAGCTCCTACAATGAGCAGTTCTTC. The gene calls are TRBV10-3 and TRBJ2-1, with 9 bases identical to TRBD2. This CDR3 spans 18 amino acids. V lost 4 bases to trimming and J lost 0 bases; unmatched junction nucleotides: 10. In germline, CDR1 is ENHRY, CDR2 SYGVKD.

The rearrangement uses TRBV10-2 and TRBJ1-1; D remains unclear. CDR1 is WSHSY, CDR2 SAAADI, per germline. Trimming took off 0 bases at V and 7 bases at J, with 9 bases between the two ends. CDR3 length: 13 residues. This CDR3 is CASSESKDIEAFF. The DNA of the CDR3 is TGCGCCAGCAGTGAGTCGAAAGACATTGAAGCTTTCTTT.

This clone was counted between two and nine times. The rearrangement uses TRBV5-4 and TRBJ1-2; 7 nucleotides line up with TRBD1. The CDR3 has 15 amino acids. V was pared by 4 bases and J by 3 bases, with 9 bases of the junction left unmatched. Germline CDR1 reads SGHNT; CDR2 reads YYREEE (reference sequence). CDR3 sequence: CASSRRGREDYGYTF. For the CDR3, the DNA is TGTGCCAGCAGCAGAAGGGGGCGCGAGGACTATGGCTACACCTTC.

In this sample, this clone turned up once. V usage is TRBV5-1 and J usage is TRBJ2-2, with TRBD2 matching 8 bases. The CDR3 is 15 residues long. V shed 0 bases and J 4 bases; nucleotides not matched to a gene: 2. Germline loops: CDR1 SGHRS, CDR2 YFSETQ. Here the CDR3 reads CASSLGLAGTGELFF. In DNA, the CDR3 is TGCGCCAGCAGCTTGGGGCTAGCGGGCACCGGGGAGCTGTTTTTT.

This chain connects TRBV6-5 to TRBJ2-3; TRBD1 might be the D (5 bases). The CDR3 is made up of 14 amino acids. Germline lookup yields CDR1 MNHEY and CDR2 SVGAGI. V was trimmed by 6 bases and J by 3 bases, leaving 13 bases between them. The CDR3 protein is CASRPTVLTDTQYF. CDR3 nucleotides: TGTGCCAGCAGACCGACAGTTTTGACAGATACGCAGTATTTT.

The rearrangement uses TRBV7-9 and TRBJ1-1; no clear D gene. The V gene lost 4 bases and the J gene lost 0 bases, with 15 bases spanning the gap. Germline values: CDR1 SEHNR, CDR2 FQNEAQ (reference sequence). The CDR3 contains 16 residues. The CDR3 bases are TGTGCCAGCAGCTCTCTTCTTGGGCCCCTGAACACTGAAGCTTTCTTT. It yields the protein CASSSLLGPLNTEAFF. Together with reference TRBV7-9 and TRBJ1-1, the CDR3 gives the full variable domain: DTGVSQNPRHKITKRGQNVTFRCDPISEHNRLYWYRQTLGQGPEFLTYFQNEAQLEKSRLLSDRFSAERPKGSFSTLEIQRTEQGDSAMYLCASSSLLGPLNTEAFFGQGTRLTVV.

The chain recombines TRBV7-9 with TRBJ2-3; D not certain. Germline CDR1 and CDR2: SEHNR and FQNEAQ (reference sequence). CDR3 length: 14 amino acids. Trimming pared 4 bases from V and 7 bases from J, leaving 15 bases between. CDR3 in amino acids: CASSSRLLPHTQYF. The DNA of the CDR3 is TGTGCCAGCAGCTCCCGACTCCTCCCACATACGCAGTATTTT.

V and J are TRBV4-3 and TRBJ2-4; D not certain. Trimming took off 0 bases at V and 0 bases at J, with 9 bases between the two ends. Germline assignment: CDR1 LGHNA and CDR2 YSLEER. The CDR3 is made up of 16 amino acids. The CDR3: CASSQDRALAKNIQYF. In nucleotides, the CDR3 is TGCGCCAGCAGCCAAGATAGAGCACTAGCCAAAAACATTCAGTACTTC.

This clone has more than one count but fewer than ten. The J gene is TRBJ1-6, the V gene TRBV5-4, with a tentative D call TRBD1 (6 bases). CDR1 SGHNT and CDR2 YYREEE come from the germline V gene (reference sequence). CDR3 length: 15 amino acids. Between the trimmed V and J ends, which lost 0 bases and 6 bases, there was a span of 10 bases. The CDR3 region is CASSLGTGRNSPLHF. The CDR3 DNA follows: TGTGCCAGCAGCTTGGGAACAGGGCGTAATTCACCCCTCCACTTT.

This rearrangement joins TRBV6-1 to TRBJ2-7; possible D gene TRBD1, 6 bases. V was trimmed by 5 bases and J by 5 bases, leaving 16 bases between them. In germline, CDR1 is MNHNS, CDR2 SASEGT. The CDR3 has 14 amino acids. In nucleotides, the CDR3 is TGTGCCAGCAGTACGAGCGAGCCAGGGGACGAGCAGTACTTC. As protein: CASSTSEPGDEQYF.

There are a few counts of this clone. This chain links TRBV28 with TRBJ2-2, with D possibly being TRBD1 (5 bases). CDR1 and CDR2 from the germline V gene are MDHEN and SYDVKM. The CDR3 spans 16 residues. The germline V and J ends were trimmed by 3 bases and 1 base, with 12 bases remaining between them. The CDR3 protein is CASSFWGRVNTGELFF. As DNA, the CDR3 is TGTGCCAGCAGTTTTTGGGGCAGGGTGAACACCGGGGAGCTGTTTTTT.

This clone was observed once. The rearrangement joins TRBV10-2 to TRBJ2-7; TRBD1 matches 8 bases. This CDR3 region has 13 residues. Per germline, CDR1 WSHSY and CDR2 SAAADI. Trimming cost V 9 bases and J 3 bases; bases outside gene matches: 7. The CDR3 reads CASSPGGGYEQYF. CDR3 nucleotide sequence: TGCGCCAGTTCACCAGGGGGCGGCTACGAGCAGTACTTC.

The chain employs TRBV4-3 and TRBJ2-6; 8 bases map to TRBD1. V was pared by 1 base and J by 15 bases, with 14 bases of the junction left unmatched. This CDR3 spans 16 amino acids. Germline CDR1 LGHNA, CDR2 YSLEER. The CDR3 loop is CASSQGKTGVETGLTF. CDR3 bases: TGCGCCAGCAGCCAAGGAAAGACAGGGGTAGAGACCGGCCTGACTTTC.

This clone was found a few times. The chain combines TRBV19 with TRBJ1-1; TRBD1 aligns across 10 bases. This CDR3 is 19 amino acids long. The trim removed 4 bases at V and 5 bases at J, leaving 19 bases unmatched. From germline, CDR1 is LNHDA and CDR2 SQIVND (reference sequence). The CDR3 sequence is CASSTPRIRGTGEGTEAFF. CDR3 bases: TGTGCCAGTAGTACCCCACGAATCCGCGGGACAGGGGAAGGGACTGAAGCTTTCTTT.

The chain links TRBV12-5 to TRBJ2-1, with 11 bases that match TRBD2. CDR1 is LGHNT and CDR2 is FRNRAP in the germline V gene. This CDR3 is built from 16 residues. The J segment lost 4 bases and the V segment lost 1 base, leaving 3 bases of the junction unmatched. CDR3 region: CASGLASGGTYNEQFF. The CDR3 bases are TGTGCTAGTGGTTTGGCTAGCGGGGGGACGTACAATGAGCAGTTCTTC.

The chain combines TRBV7-9 with TRBJ2-7, with a tentative D call TRBD2 (5 bases). CDR1 and CDR2 from the germline V gene are SEHNR and FQNEAQ (reference sequence). This CDR3 region has 15 residues. V lost 5 bases, J lost 5 bases, and 19 bases lay in between. CDR3 DNA sequence: TGTGCCAGCAGCCCATTAGTAGGAAACGGGAACGAGCAGTACTTC. It specifies CASSPLVGNGNEQYF.

This chain links TRBV5-1 with TRBJ1-1, with D perhaps TRBD1 (6 bases). CDR3 length: 12 residues. V was trimmed by 0 bases and J by 8 bases, leaving 8 bases between them. CDR1 SGHRS and CDR2 YFSETQ come from the germline V gene. The CDR3 loop is CASSLDREEAFF. The CDR3 region has the DNA TGCGCCAGCAGCTTGGACAGGGAGGAAGCTTTCTTT. Variable domain in full (rest from reference TRBV5-1 and TRBJ1-1): KAGVTQTPRYLIKTRGQQVTLSCSPISGHRSVSWYQQTPGQGLQFLFEYFSETQRNKGNFPGRFSGRQFSNSRSEMNVSTLELGDSALYLCASSLDREEAFFGQGTRLTVV.

The rearrangement joins TRBV5-8 to TRBJ1-1, with D unclear. This CDR3 is built from 14 residues. Germline values: CDR1 SGHTS, CDR2 YDEGEE. The V gene lost 5 bases and the J gene lost 6 bases, with 17 bases spanning the gap. CDR3: CASRRWAKMPEAFF. DNA for the CDR3: TGTGCCAGCAGACGATGGGCTAAGATGCCTGAAGCTTTCTTT.

The CDR3 spells CASSIQWAPDGYTF. The CDR3 DNA is TGTGCCAGTAGTATACAGTGGGCGCCCGATGGCTACACCTTC. V usage is TRBV19 and J usage is TRBJ1-2; no reliable D call. This CDR3 region has 14 residues. CDR1 is LNHDA and CDR2 is SQIVND in the germline V gene (reference sequence). Between the trimmed V and J ends, which lost 2 bases and 6 bases, there was a span of 13 bases.

This chain links TRBV9 with TRBJ2-3; 11 bases fit TRBD1. The V segment lost 4 bases and the J segment 4 bases; nucleotides outside the gene matches: 8. The CDR3 totals 16 residues. Germline CDR1 SGDLS, CDR2 YYNGEE. CDR3 coding DNA: TGTGCCAGCAGCCCACAACCGGGACAGGGGGCAGATACGCAGTATTTT. It is translated as CASSPQPGQGADTQYF.

V gene TRBV30 combines with J gene TRBJ2-1; 7 bases map to TRBD1. Germline CDR1 is GTSNPN and CDR2 is SVGIG (reference sequence). CDR3 length: 10 amino acids. J gave up 7 bases and V 7 bases, and 1 base lay outside the gene matches. The CDR3 region has the DNA TGTGCCTCGGGACAGAATGAGCAGTTCTTC. Translated, it gives CASGQNEQFF. Based on the CDR3 plus reference TRBV30 and TRBJ2-1, the full variable domain is SQTIHQWPATLVQPVGSPLSLECTVEGTSNPNLYWYRQAAGRGLQLLFYSVGIGQISSEVPQNLSASRPQDRQFILSSKKLLLSDSGFYLCASGQNEQFFGPGTRLTVL.

This sequence joins TRBV5-1 and TRBJ1-3; D is undetermined. The CDR3 sequence is 15 residues long. Looked up from germline, CDR1 is SGHRS and CDR2 is YFSETQ. Trimming stripped 3 bases from V and 0 bases from J, with 10 bases between. The DNA of the CDR3 is TGCGCCAGCAGCTCCGGGAGGGTCTCTGGAAACACCATATATTTT. This translates into CASSSGRVSGNTIYF. Complete variable domain (other parts from reference TRBV5-1 and TRBJ1-3): KAGVTQTPRYLIKTRGQQVTLSCSPISGHRSVSWYQQTPGQGLQFLFEYFSETQRNKGNFPGRFSGRQFSNSRSEMNVSTLELGDSALYLCASSSGRVSGNTIYFGEGSWLTVV.

The chain carries TRBV27 and TRBJ2-3, with 13 bases fitting TRBD2. After removal of 4 bases from V and 0 bases from J, the junction contained 4 bases not matched to a gene. Per germline, CDR1 MNHEY and CDR2 SMNVEV (reference sequence). This CDR3 region has 17 residues. The CDR3 DNA follows: TGTGCCAGCAGTTCGGGGACTAGCGGGGTGAGCACAGATACGCAGTATTTT. Its protein is CASSSGTSGVSTDTQYF.